Presented here are 19 T cell receptor beta chains from one specimen sequenced in a study of cytomegalovirus exposure and HLA in healthy donors (dated by TCRdb to 2016 to 2017). Library preparation employed the immunoSEQ multiplex PCR assay. For the multiplex PCR, a mixture combining 60 forward primers for TCR Vbeta segments and 13 reverse primers for TCR Jbeta segments was used. TCRdb carries this immuneACCESS record with in-frame sequences only. Its versions omit some clonotypes, under half of them owing to an unresolved V gene in the studies checked, with the rest unexplained. The sample table shows fewer than 250,000 clones, and 82% are seen once. The leading ten clones occupy around 6% of the sample. The specimen sequenced was PBMCs. The receptors were gathered from a man aged 40-49 years in good health and CMV-seropositive.

The chain couples TRBV30 to TRBJ1-6; D uncertain. The germline V gene encodes CDR1 GTSNPN and CDR2 SVGIG (reference sequence). V was clipped by 0 bases and J by 4 bases, with 7 bases between them. This CDR3 is built from 14 residues. DNA of the CDR3: TGTGCCTGGAGTGTAGGAGTGTATAATTCACCCCTCCACTTT. Translating gives CAWSVGVYNSPLHF.

The chain combines TRBV15 with TRBJ1-5; possibly TRBD1 for D (5 bases). V gave up 5 bases and J gave up 3 bases, with 14 bases separating them. This CDR3 region has 15 residues. Germline V gene lookup returns CDR1 LNHNV and CDR2 YYDKDF (reference sequence). CDR3: CATSLDSSHNQPQHF. The CDR3 region has the DNA TGTGCCACCAGCCTCGACAGCTCCCACAATCAGCCCCAGCATTTT.

The chain links TRBV7-6 to TRBJ2-1; 10 bases align to TRBD2. The junction had 6 bases not matched to a gene; V was cut back by 0 bases and J by 4 bases. This CDR3 region has 17 residues. Germline V CDR1 and CDR2: SGHVS, FNYEAQ. The CDR3 loop reads CASSLARGTSEYNEQFF. The CDR3 bases are TGTGCCAGCAGCTTAGCGCGGGGGACTAGCGAATACAATGAGCAGTTCTTC.

This clone occurred a few times. The CDR3 DNA is TGTGCCAGCAGTCTACAGGGGGGGTACAATGAGCAGTTCTTC. Its translation is CASSLQGGYNEQFF. The chain combines TRBV6-5 with TRBJ2-1; the D gene is possibly TRBD1 (8 bases). The germline V gene has CDR1 MNHEY and CDR2 SVGAGI. Between the trimmed V and J ends, which lost 5 bases and 4 bases, there was a span of 12 bases. The CDR3 is 14 amino acids.

V is TRBV27 and J is TRBJ2-2, with 10 bases identical to TRBD1. The CDR3 covers 13 residues. The trim removed 5 bases at V and 13 bases at J, leaving 7 bases unmatched. Per the germline V gene, CDR1 is MNHEY and CDR2 is SMNVEV (reference sequence). This chain's CDR3 is CASSPGTGVGLFF. The CDR3 DNA is TGTGCCAGCAGTCCGGGGACAGGGGTGGGGCTGTTTTTT.

This clone came up once. The V call is TRBV27, the J call TRBJ2-5, with D perhaps TRBD2 (5 bases). Trimming left V 2 bases short and J 5 bases short, with 15 bases between. CDR3 size: 15 residues. The V gene's germline CDR1 is MNHEY and CDR2 SMNVEV (reference sequence). CDR3 nucleotide sequence: TGTGCCAGCAGTTTAGGTTCGGGGATTGGGGAGACCCAGTACTTC. Its translation: CASSLGSGIGETQYF.

Of note for this clone: This same CDR3 is encoded by further DNA sequences in the sample. The J gene is TRBJ1-1, the V gene TRBV18; perhaps TRBD1 as D (6 bases). This CDR3 contains 13 residues. V lost 6 bases, J lost 1 base, and 9 bases lay in between. CDR1 KGHSH and CDR2 LQKENI come from the germline V gene. This chain's CDR3 is CASSPTGNTEAFF. Here the CDR3 DNA reads TGTGCCAGCTCTCCGACAGGGAACACTGAAGCTTTCTTT.

This chain links TRBV9 with TRBJ1-4, with TRBD1 as a possible D gene (6 bases). CDR3 length equals 14 residues. CDR1 SGDLS and CDR2 YYNGEE come from the germline V gene. Between the trimmed V and J ends, which lost 6 bases and 5 bases, there was a span of 14 bases. CDR3 loop: CASTQGLGNEKLFF. CDR3 nucleotides: TGTGCCAGCACGCAGGGGCTAGGAAATGAAAAACTGTTTTTT.

The table lists this clone with a few counts. The J gene is TRBJ1-1, the V gene TRBV10-3; TRBD1 is a possible D gene (6 bases). Germline V gene sequence: CDR1 ENHRY, CDR2 SYGVKD. Trimming removed 4 bases at V and 4 bases at J, with 10 bases between. This CDR3 contains 13 residues. CDR3 bases: TGTGCCATCAGTGCAGGGGTTGGCACTGAAGCTTTCTTT. Translation gives CAISAGVGTEAFF.

This clone occurred a few times. The chain recombines TRBV20-1 with TRBJ1-2; D is unresolved. V lost 3 bases and J 6 bases, leaving 8 bases between the germline ends. The CDR3 runs 11 residues. Germline CDR1 DFQATT, CDR2 SNEGSKA (reference sequence). The CDR3 DNA is TGCAGTGCTAGTGGTGAGGATGGCTACACCTTC. This translates into CSASGEDGYTF.

The chain links TRBV7-3 to TRBJ2-3, with D unresolved. Germline V gene data show CDR1 as SGHTA and CDR2 as FQGTGA. The CDR3 is made up of 14 amino acids. V shed 5 bases and J shed 6 bases, with 15 bases lying between them. The CDR3 reads CASSTDPLDDTQYF. The CDR3 DNA reads as TGTGCCAGCAGCACAGATCCTCTCGATGATACGCAGTATTTT.

The genes are TRBV7-9 and TRBJ1-1; 8 nucleotides match TRBD1. This CDR3 is built from 12 residues. Germline loops: CDR1 SEHNR, CDR2 FQNEAQ (reference sequence). The V and J ends lost 6 bases and 8 bases, in that order; junction bases with no gene match: 5. The CDR3 DNA reads as TGTGCCAGCAGTTGGGACAGGCGAGAAGCTTTCTTT. It codes for CASSWDRREAFF.

The gene calls are TRBV30 and TRBJ1-2; a possible D gene is TRBD1 (6 bases). The germline CDR1 and CDR2 sequences are GTSNPN and SVGIG (reference sequence). The CDR3 sequence is 14 residues long. The V end was cut by 0 bases, the J end by 7 bases, with 15 bases between. CDR3 DNA sequence: TGTGCCTGGAGTGTACCAGGGGCGAAGAGTGGCTACACCTTC. Amino acids: CAWSVPGAKSGYTF. The variable domain in full, with the rest retrieved from reference TRBV30 and TRBJ1-2, is SQTIHQWPATLVQPVGSPLSLECTVEGTSNPNLYWYRQAAGRGLQLLFYSVGIGQISSEVPQNLSASRPQDRQFILSSKKLLLSDSGFYLCAWSVPGAKSGYTFGSGTRLTVV.

The CDR3 coding sequence is TGTGCCACCGACAGTCAACAAGAGACCCAGTACTTC. It translates to CATDSQQETQYF. The chain joins TRBV11-2 to TRBJ2-5, with D perhaps TRBD1 (5 bases). CDR3 length equals 12 residues. Germline-derived CDR1 and CDR2 are SGHAT and FQNNGV. V shed 10 bases and J shed 2 bases, with 11 bases lying between them.

This clone was counted a few times. This chain connects TRBV29-1 to TRBJ1-1; TRBD1 matches at 7 bases. This CDR3 has 12 residues. The ends lost 2 bases at V and 7 bases at J; junction bases unmatched: 4. CDR1 SQVTM and CDR2 ANQGSEA come from the germline V gene. CDR3 DNA: TGCAGCGTTGAAAGTCAGGGGGGTGAAGCTTTCTTT. It yields the protein CSVESQGGEAFF.

J is TRBJ2-1 and V is TRBV5-4; TRBD2 is a possible D gene (6 bases). The CDR3 consists of 15 residues. The germline V and J ends were trimmed by 3 bases and 3 bases, with 13 bases remaining between them. Germline CDR1 SGHNT, CDR2 YYREEE (reference sequence). CDR3 nucleotides: TGTGCCAGCAGCTACCGACTAGGGAACTACAATGAGCAGTTCTTC. Protein product: CASSYRLGNYNEQFF.

The chain is built from TRBV6-6 and TRBJ1-4; D remains ambiguous. V was shortened by 4 bases and J by 3 bases, with 12 bases between the two germline ends. Germline CDR1 MNHNY, CDR2 SVGAGI (reference sequence). The CDR3 consists of 15 residues. The CDR3 nucleotides read TGTGCCAGCAGTTCTTTTGCTCGAGCTAATGAAAAACTGTTTTTT. It translates to CASSSFARANEKLFF.

V gene TRBV5-1 combines with J gene TRBJ2-7; TRBD2 aligns across 16 bases. V trimming: 4 bases; J trimming: 5 bases; junction bases outside the gene matches: 6. The CDR3 contains 16 residues. Germline CDR1 and CDR2: SGHRS and YFSETQ. In nucleotides, the CDR3 is TGCGCCAGCAGCGGAGGGACTAGCGGGAGGGCCCACGAGCAGTACTTC. Protein sequence: CASSGGTSGRAHEQYF.

The chain combines TRBV19 with TRBJ2-7; perhaps TRBD2 as D (6 bases). The V and J ends lost 3 bases and 4 bases respectively, with 10 bases between them. The CDR3 extends over 13 amino acids. In germline, CDR1 is LNHDA, CDR2 SQIVND (reference sequence). The CDR3 coding sequence is TGTGCCAGTAGTATCGGGACTTTTTACGAGCAGTACTTC. Encoded protein: CASSIGTFYEQYF. The whole variable domain, remainder taken from reference TRBV19 and TRBJ2-7, is DGGITQSPKYLFRKEGQNVTLSCEQNLNHDAMYWYRQDPGQGLRLIYYSQIVNDFQKGDIAEGYSVSREKKESFPLTVTSAQKNPTAFYLCASSIGTFYEQYFGPGTRLTVT.